This is a list of T cell receptor beta chains from one sample in a study of blood T cell repertoires in COVID-19. TCRdb's copy holds only in-frame clones and misses some; the assay was immunoSEQ multiplex PCR. The sample has about 400,000 clones; over 75% are singletons. The material sequenced was PBMCs or T cells enriched from blood (not recorded which). All receptors come from a woman aged 40 to 50 with acute COVID-19. Each CDR3 is given with its conserved first and last residue. D genes are given only for firm matches. Expanded clones get a size class; other rows say once, few or many, or leave the size out.

>NA|NA|TRBV3-1/TRBV3-2|TRBJ2-2
TGTGCCAGCAGCTTTAGGAACACCGGGGAGCTGTTTTTT
CASSFRNTGELFF
>TRBD2|NA|TRBV29-1|TRBJ2-4
TGCAGCGGACCCGGGACTAGCGGGGGGGTACTAGCCAAAAACATTCAGTACTTC
CSGPGTSGGVLAKNIQYF
>NA|NA|TRBV19|TRBJ1-2
TGTGCCAGTAGTTTCCATGGACGGGAGCCCTATGGCTACACCTTC
CASSFHGREPYGYTF
>NA|NA|TRBV15|TRBJ2-1
TGTGCCACCAGCAGGGGAAGCGGTCTAGACAATGAGCAGTTCTTC
CATSRGSGLDNEQFF
>TRBD1|NA|TRBV3-1/TRBV3-2|TRBJ1-2
TGTGCCAGCAGCCAGAGACAGGGTGTGAATGGCTACACCTTC
CASSQRQGVNGYTF
>NA|once|TRBV6-4|TRBJ1-1
TGTGCCAGCAGTGCACAGCCTTCCACTGAAGCTTTCTTT
CASSAQPSTEAFF
>NA|NA|TRBV25-1|TRBJ1-2
TGTGCCAGCAGTGAATTCGGGCTGGACAGTAACTATGGCTACACCTTC
CASSEFGLDSNYGYTF
>TRBD1|NA|TRBV19|TRBJ1-6
TGTGCCAGTACCCCGACAGGGGGAAATTCACCCCTCCACTTT
CASTPTGGNSPLHF
>TRBD1|NA|TRBV19|TRBJ2-2
TGTGCCAGTAGTTACAGGGGGTCTGGAAACGGGGAGCTGTTTTTT
CASSYRGSGNGELFF
>NA|NA|TRBV11-2|TRBJ2-5
TGTGCCAGCAGCTTAGTAGCAGTTAAAGAGACCCAGTACTTC
CASSLVAVKETQYF
>NA|NA|TRBV11-3|TRBJ2-1
TGTGCCAGCAGCTCATTCAGTGGGGCCCAGTGGAATGAGCAGTTCTTC
CASSSFSGAQWNEQFF
>NA|once|TRBV4-1|TRBJ1-1
TGCGCCAGCAGCCAGGGCGGGCCTGAAGCTTTCTTT
CASSQGGPEAFF
>TRBD1|NA|TRBV2|TRBJ2-7
TGTGCCAGCAGTTCTCCGAGACAGGGCCCCGGGCGGGAGCAGTACTTC
CASSSPRQGPGREQYF
>TRBD2|NA|TRBV6-5|TRBJ2-7
TGTGCCAGCAACCTCGCGGGGGTTGTGAACGAGCAGTACTTC
CASNLAGVVNEQYF
>NA|many|TRBV11-2|TRBJ2-5
TGTGCCAGCAGCTTACTGTTAGAGACCCAGTACTTC
CASSLLLETQYF
>TRBD1|NA|TRBV4-1|TRBJ1-5
TGCGCCAGCAGCCAGACCAGGGGGCGAGACAATCAGCCCCAGCATTTT
CASSQTRGRDNQPQHF
>NA|NA|TRBV13|TRBJ1-2
TGTGCCAGCAGCGAAGGCGGTAACTATGGCTACACCTTC
CASSEGGNYGYTF
>TRBD1|once|TRBV30|TRBJ1-4
TGTGCCTGGAGTGGTGGGGACAGGAGTCCCGAAACACTGTTTTTT
CAWSGGDRSPETLFF
>TRBD2|NA|TRBV5-1|TRBJ2-5
TGCGCCAGCAGCTGGGGACTAGCGGGGCGCCTGCAAGAGACCCAGTACTTC
CASSWGLAGRLQETQYF
>TRBD1|once|TRBV7-2|TRBJ1-5
TGTGCCAGCAGCTGGGACAGGGCCCTCAATCAGCCCCAGCATTTT
CASSWDRALNQPQHF
>TRBD2|NA|TRBV11-2|TRBJ2-1
TGTGCCAGCAGCTTTAGGGGACTAGCTATAAATGAGCAGTTCTTC
CASSFRGLAINEQFF
>TRBD1|NA|TRBV10-1|TRBJ2-1
TGCGCCAGCAGAGTTTTAAAACAGGGGCCACCCTACAATGAGCAGTTCTTC
CASRVLKQGPPYNEQFF
>NA|few|TRBV19|TRBJ1-5
TGTGCCAGTAGTATGGTGGCGGGGCTAAGCAATCAGCCCCAGCATTTT
CASSMVAGLSNQPQHF
>NA|NA|TRBV9|TRBJ1-1
TGTGCCAGCAGCAAGGACAGAAACACTGAAGCTTTCTTT
CASSKDRNTEAFF
>TRBD1|once|TRBV5-1|TRBJ1-1
TGCGCCAGCAGCCTGGGGACAGGGCGGGAAGCTTTCTTT
CASSLGTGREAFF
>TRBD2|once|TRBV6-5|TRBJ2-2
TGTGCCAGCAGTTACGGGACTATTCGTATCGGGGAGCTGTTTTTT
CASSYGTIRIGELFF
>NA|NA|TRBV20-1|TRBJ1-1
TGCAGTGCTAGTACGGGGATAGGCACTGAAGCTTTCTTT
CSASTGIGTEAFF
>TRBD1|NA|TRBV10-3|TRBJ1-2
TGTGCCATCAGTGGGACAGGGGGCGATGGCTACACCTTC
CAISGTGGDGYTF
>NA|NA|TRBV6-6|TRBJ1-2
TGTGCCAGCATCCAACAGGGAAGCGGCTACACCTTC
CASIQQGSGYTF
>TRBD1|NA|TRBV2|TRBJ1-2
TGTGCCAGCAGTCGGGACAGTAACTATGGCTACACCTTC
CASSRDSNYGYTF
>TRBD1|NA|TRBV19|TRBJ2-2
TGTGCCGGCAGACAGGGCCTGAACACCGGGGAGCTGTTTTTT
CAGRQGLNTGELFF
>TRBD1|NA|TRBV7-9|TRBJ1-1
TGTGCCAGCAGCTCGCGGGACAGCACGGGTGAAGCTTTCTTT
CASSSRDSTGEAFF
>NA|NA|TRBV29-1|TRBJ1-4
TGCAGCGTTGAGAGGAACGGAAAACTGTTTTTT
CSVERNGKLFF
>NA|NA|TRBV5-1|TRBJ1-2
TGCGCCAGCAGCCTCCGGGTCGACTATGGCTACACCTTC
CASSLRVDYGYTF
>TRBD2|NA|TRBV11-2|TRBJ2-7
TGTGCCAGCAGCTTAGGACGCGGGGGACTCTACGAGCAGTACTTC
CASSLGRGGLYEQYF
>NA|NA|TRBV19|TRBJ1-6
TGTGCCAGTAGTGACCCAGGGGATAATTCACCCCTCCACTTT
CASSDPGDNSPLHF
>NA|NA|TRBV19|TRBJ1-5
TGTGCCAGTAGTATAGGTCGGACGGGGAGCAATCAGCCCCAGCATTTT
CASSIGRTGSNQPQHF
>NA|NA|TRBV5-8|TRBJ2-7
TGTGCCAGCAGCTTGCTTCCGGGGAACTCCTACGAGCAGTACTTC
CASSLLPGNSYEQYF
>NA|NA|TRBV30|TRBJ1-2
TGTGCCTGGAGAGGGCGGGACCGGGGTGGCTACACCTTC
CAWRGRDRGGYTF
>NA|NA|TRBV2|TRBJ2-7
TGTGCCAGCTTCGCTCGGGGGTACGAGCAGTACTTC
CASFARGYEQYF
>NA|NA|TRBV7-2|TRBJ2-7
TGTGCCAGCAGCTTAGCGGGGGGGCAAAGTAGCGAGCAGTACTTC
CASSLAGGQSSEQYF
>TRBD2|NA|TRBV5-4|TRBJ2-2
TGTGCCAGCAGCTTGGCAGCGGGGGGAACCGGGGAGCTGTTTTTT
CASSLAAGGTGELFF
>NA|once|TRBV7-6|TRBJ1-4
TGTGCCAGCAGCTTAAGCAGGCCTGCAACTAATGAAAAACTGTTTTTT
CASSLSRPATNEKLFF
>TRBD1|NA|TRBV13|TRBJ2-1
TGTGCCAGCAGCTCCAGGGGGTTTTGGTCCTACAATGAGCAGTTCTTC
CASSSRGFWSYNEQFF
>TRBD1|once|TRBV4-1|TRBJ1-2
TGCGCCAGCAGCCCACAAGACAGGGGGAACTATGGCTACACCTTC
CASSPQDRGNYGYTF
>NA|NA|TRBV19|TRBJ1-2
TGTGCCAGTAGTATCTCCGACAGAAACTATGGCTACACCTTC
CASSISDRNYGYTF
>TRBD1|NA|TRBV15|TRBJ1-3
TGTGCCACCAGCAGAGATTACGGGGACAGCTCTGGAAACACCATATATTTT
CATSRDYGDSSGNTIYF
>NA|NA|TRBV5-1|TRBJ2-2
TGCGCCAGCAGCCCACCCGGGACACAGAACACCGGGGAGCTGTTTTTT
CASSPPGTQNTGELFF
>NA|NA|TRBV6-5|TRBJ1-6
TGTGCCAGCAGCCTATCACGTCGAGATTCACCCCTCCACTTT
CASSLSRRDSPLHF
>NA|NA|TRBV3-1/TRBV3-2|TRBJ1-4
TGTGCCAGCAGCCAAGACGGGGTCCCTGAAAAACTGTTTTTT
CASSQDGVPEKLFF
>TRBD2|NA|TRBV19|TRBJ2-3
TGTGCCAGTACCCGTACTGCGGGGGGGCGGATAGATACGCAGTATTTT
CASTRTAGGRIDTQYF
>TRBD2|NA|TRBV3-1/TRBV3-2|TRBJ2-7
TGTGCCAGCAGCCAAAGACTAGCGGGGGGGTACGAGCAGTACTTC
CASSQRLAGGYEQYF
>NA|once|TRBV6-5|TRBJ2-1
TGTGCCAGCAGCCTGGGGGACTCCTCATACAATGAGCAGTTCTTC
CASSLGDSSYNEQFF
>NA|NA|TRBV3-1/TRBV3-2|TRBJ1-3
TGTGCCAGCCACTCAACACAGGTCTCTGGAAACACCATATATTTT
CASHSTQVSGNTIYF
>NA|NA|TRBV13|TRBJ1-6
TGTGCCAGCAGCTTAGGGCGCGGGTCCAATTCACCCCTCCACTTT
CASSLGRGSNSPLHF
>TRBD1|NA|TRBV10-1|TRBJ2-5
TGCGCCAGCAGTGAGCCCACTGACAGGGGGCAGGAGGAGACCCAGTACTTC
CASSEPTDRGQEETQYF
>NA|many|TRBV9|TRBJ1-6
TGTGCCAGCAGCGTAGTTCCGAGCTCCTATAATTCACCCCTCCACTTT
CASSVVPSSYNSPLHF